Listed below are T cell receptor beta chains from one sample, sequenced in a study of cytomegalovirus exposure and HLA in healthy donors. TCRdb's copy holds only in-frame clones and misses some; the assay was immunoSEQ multiplex PCR. The sample gives 140,000 to 150,000 clones, about 8.9% of which show up once; approximately 1.7% is in the top ten. The sequenced sample consisted of PBMCs. The source is a man in his fifties in good health and CMV-seronegative. The CDR3 runs from the conserved cysteine through the conserved F or W. The order of the fields is V gene, clone size, J gene, D gene, CDR3 protein, CDR3 DNA. A D gene is named only where the DNA matches it firmly. Expanded clones are given a class, and other clones once, few, many or no size at all.

TRBV19	few	TRBJ2-3	NA	CASSPERADGTDTQYF	TGTGCCAGTAGTCCTGAGCGGGCTGATGGCACCGATACGCAGTATTTT
TRBV7-9	NA	TRBJ2-7	NA	CASSLGPRGEQYF	TGTGCCAGCAGCTTAGGACCAAGGGGGGAGCAGTACTTC
TRBV5-1	NA	TRBJ1-1	NA	CASIASGRTEAFF	TGCGCCAGCATTGCATCCGGGAGGACTGAAGCTTTCTTT
TRBV10-2	NA	TRBJ2-7	TRBD2	CASSGKVSGSHEQYF	TGCGCCAGCAGTGGAAAGGTGAGCGGGAGCCACGAGCAGTACTTC
TRBV7-9	NA	TRBJ2-1	TRBD2	CASSDGTSGELNNEQFF	TGTGCCAGCAGCGACGGGACTAGCGGGGAACTTAACAATGAGCAGTTCTTC
TRBV11-1	few	TRBJ2-6	NA	CASSLVTGANVLTF	TGTGCCAGCAGCTTAGTTACTGGGGCCAACGTCCTGACTTTC
TRBV15	NA	TRBJ2-3	TRBD1	CATSRDLLTGGADTQYF	TGTGCCACCAGCAGAGATCTGTTGACAGGGGGCGCGGATACGCAGTATTTT
TRBV19	NA	TRBJ2-7	TRBD1	CASSMRTGGSEQYF	TGTGCCAGTAGTATGCGCACAGGGGGATCCGAGCAGTACTTC
TRBV29-1	few	TRBJ2-7	NA	CSATGLDEQYF	TGCAGCGCTACAGGGCTCGACGAGCAGTACTTC
TRBV21-1	few	TRBJ2-7	NA	CASSTYQLGEGSNEQYF	TGTGCCAGCAGCACCTACCAACTCGGGGAGGGTTCCAACGAGCAGTACTTC
TRBV27	few	TRBJ1-1	TRBD1	CASGNRGQGNTEAFF	TGTGCCAGCGGTAACAGGGGGCAGGGGAACACTGAAGCTTTCTTT
TRBV14	few	TRBJ1-2	NA	CASSQTGNSYTF	TGTGCCAGCAGCCAAACGGGAAATAGCTACACCTTC
TRBV7-9	NA	TRBJ2-7	TRBD2	CASSFYEGGREQYF	TGTGCCAGCAGCTTCTACGAGGGAGGGCGCGAGCAGTACTTC
TRBV5-1	few	TRBJ1-1	NA	CASKGVTTEAFF	TGCGCCAGCAAAGGAGTAACTACTGAAGCTTTCTTT
TRBV7-2	NA	TRBJ2-3	TRBD2	CASSGYTSGSADTQYF	TGTGCCAGCAGCGGTTATACTAGCGGGTCAGCAGATACGCAGTATTTT
TRBV9	NA	TRBJ2-1	TRBD2	CASSQLASSYNEQFF	TGTGCCAGCAGCCAACTAGCGAGCTCCTACAATGAGCAGTTCTTC
TRBV11-2	once	TRBJ2-5	TRBD2	CASSLAGGRWETQYF	TGTGCCAGCAGCTTAGCGGGAGGCCGGTGGGAGACCCAGTACTTC
TRBV19	few	TRBJ2-7	TRBD2	CASSIETSGTTYEQYF	TGTGCCAGTAGTATTGAGACTAGCGGGACCACCTACGAGCAGTACTTC
TRBV2	NA	TRBJ2-5	NA	CASRPFLEGAETQYF	TGTGCCAGCAGGCCCTTTCTGGAGGGGGCAGAGACCCAGTACTTC
TRBV28	few	TRBJ1-5	NA	CASSPGSNQPQHF	TGTGCCAGCAGTCCAGGGAGCAATCAGCCCCAGCATTTT
TRBV28	few	TRBJ2-3	TRBD2	CATLSGSGGTDTQYF	TGTGCCACCCTTTCCGGGAGCGGGGGGACAGATACGCAGTATTTT
TRBV5-4	few	TRBJ2-5	TRBD1	CASSAGQAQETQYF	TGTGCCAGCAGCGCCGGACAGGCCCAAGAGACCCAGTACTTC
TRBV9	few	TRBJ2-3	NA	CASEQLTDTQYF	TGTGCCTCGGAGCAGCTCACAGATACGCAGTATTTT
TRBV2	NA	TRBJ1-5	TRBD1	CASSRDRGLMTQPQHF	TGTGCCAGCAGCCGGGACAGGGGGCTTATGACGCAGCCCCAGCATTTT